This TCR beta chain emerged from a study of blood T cells in healthy people across ages. For the second PCR, which ran for roughly 7 to 11 cycles, a sample-barcoded 5' primer and a J-beta primer mix were used. TCRdb reprocessed the 5' RACE reads via MiXCR and lists one record per CDR3 protein. The data contain approximately 2,000,000 distinct CDR3 sequences, 30% to 40% of them singletons. On this clonotype: The junction differs from germline at one of its ends, possibly a read error.

Germline loops: CDR1 MNHEY, CDR2 SVGAGI. CDR3 length: 11 amino acids. The sequenced material came from blood. This TCR was recovered from a human donor in good health. The chain employs TRBV6-5 and TRBJ1-2, with D possibly matching TRBD1 (5 bases). DNA for the CDR3: TGTACCAGCAGAAGACAGTATGGCTACACCTTC. Its translation is CTSRRQYGYTF.